This is a list of T cell receptor beta chains from one sample in a study of radiation and T cells in renal cell carcinoma. Clones were read by immunoSEQ multiplex PCR, and TCRdb kept only the in-frame ones, dropping some. The sample carries about 95,000 clones, approximately 86% recorded once. Sequencing was performed on blood, taken from a patient whose treatment included radiotherapy and nephrectomy. The receptors here all came from a man in his fifties or sixties with renal cell carcinoma. CDR3s include the opening cysteine and the closing phenylalanine or tryptophan. The D gene is left open where the match is weak. Size values are once, few and many counts, or a class for expanded clones, and some rows have none.

>TRBD2|TRBV13|.|TRBJ2-2
TGTGCCAGCAGAGGGACTAGCTCATTCTCCGGGGAGCTGTTTTTT
CASRGTSSFSGELFF
>TRBD1|TRBV30|.|TRBJ2-7
TGTGCCTGGATCGACAGGGCTTCTTACGAGCAGTACTTC
CAWIDRASYEQYF
>.|TRBV6-5|once|TRBJ1-2
TGTGCCAGCAGTAAGGGGGGTGGCTACACCTTC
CASSKGGGYTF
>.|TRBV5-4|.|TRBJ2-2
TGTGCCAGCAGCTTGGACCCACCAGGAAACACCGGGGAGCTGTTTTTT
CASSLDPPGNTGELFF
>.|TRBV2|.|TRBJ2-1
TGTGCCAGCAGAACAGATGCCACCGGCTCCTACAATGAGCAGTTCTTC
CASRTDATGSYNEQFF
>.|TRBV7-9|.|TRBJ2-7
TGTGCCAGCAGCTCAGGGGACGGATACTACGAGCAGTACTTC
CASSSGDGYYEQYF
>.|TRBV14|.|TRBJ1-1
TGTGCCAGCAGCCCTTACTCATCTGAAGCTTTCTTT
CASSPYSSEAFF
>.|TRBV18|.|TRBJ2-3
TGTGCCAGCTCACCGGAGGGGGGGCCGTCGACAGATACGCAGTATTTT
CASSPEGGPSTDTQYF
>.|TRBV27|.|TRBJ2-2
TGTGCCAGCAGTTTATTAGGGACCGGGGAGCTGTTTTTT
CASSLLGTGELFF
>TRBD1|TRBV7-2|.|TRBJ1-3
TGTGCCAGCAGCTTTTTAGGGACAGGGCTCTCTGGAAACACCATATATTTT
CASSFLGTGLSGNTIYF
>TRBD1|TRBV28|.|TRBJ1-5
TGTGCCAGCAGTTTGTCGACAGGGAGAGGTCCACAGCCCCAGCATTTT
CASSLSTGRGPQPQHF
>TRBD1|TRBV9|.|TRBJ2-7
TGTGCCAGCAGCGTAGAAGGTAGACAGGGCACCGAGCAGTACTTC
CASSVEGRQGTEQYF
>TRBD1|TRBV6-6|.|TRBJ1-6
TGTGCCAGCCGTAATACCGGGACAGCTAATTCACCCCTCCACTTT
CASRNTGTANSPLHF
>TRBD1|TRBV7-2|.|TRBJ2-7
TGTGCCAGCAGCTTACAGGGGGCGAGGGCCTACGAGCAGTACTTC
CASSLQGARAYEQYF
>.|TRBV11-2|few|TRBJ1-1
TGTGCCAGCAGCTTGAATGAGGGCGCGGAGACTGAAGCTTTCTTT
CASSLNEGAETEAFF
>.|TRBV11-2|.|TRBJ1-3
TGTGCCAGCAGCCCGGAAAACAGGGCTTGGGATGGAAACACCATATATTTT
CASSPENRAWDGNTIYF
>.|TRBV5-1|.|TRBJ2-2
TGCGCCAGCAGCTTGGCCCCCCAGGACGGCAACGGGGAGCTGTTTTTT
CASSLAPQDGNGELFF
>TRBD1|TRBV28|.|TRBJ1-2
TGTGCCAGCAGGGCAGGGGGACGTGCATCCTATGGCTACACCTTC
CASRAGGRASYGYTF
>.|TRBV18|once|TRBJ1-6
TGTGCCAGCTCACCGGCTTTAACAGGGAATAATTCACCCCTCCACTTT
CASSPALTGNNSPLHF
>TRBD1|TRBV5-1|.|TRBJ2-2
TGCGCCAGCAGCCCAGACCCAGGACAGGCCGTCGACACCGGGGAGCTGTTTTTT
CASSPDPGQAVDTGELFF
>.|TRBV5-1|.|TRBJ1-1
TGCGCCAGCAGCTTGGGGACAACGGTCACTGAAGCTTTCTTT
CASSLGTTVTEAFF
>.|TRBV18|once|TRBJ1-1
TGTGCCAGCTCACGAAACCGGGACGAAGCTTTCTTT
CASSRNRDEAFF
>TRBD1|TRBV19|.|TRBJ2-7
TGTGCCAGAGTCGTACAGGGGAAGCACGAGCAGTACTTC
CARVVQGKHEQYF
>TRBD1|TRBV29-1|once|TRBJ2-1
TGCAGCGTCCCGGGACAGGGGCTCAATGAGCAGTTCTTC
CSVPGQGLNEQFF